This entry lists 29 T cell receptor beta chains sequenced from one sample in a study of neurological immune-mediated disorders. One entry per CDR3 protein results from TCRdb running MiXCR on the 5' RACE reads. This table holds about 52,000 distinct CDR3 sequences, around 4% found once. The sequencing input was PBMCs. These receptors all come from a man aged 55 to 70 with multiple sclerosis.

There are many counts of this clonotype. The J gene is TRBJ2-7, the V gene TRBV10-3, with D unclear. The V end was cut by 5 bases, the J end by 1 base, with 6 bases between. Germline V lookup: CDR1 ENHRY, CDR2 SYGVKD. This CDR3 comprises 12 residues. CDR3 in DNA: TGTGCCATCAGTACTGGATCCTACGAGCAGTACTTC. Amino acid sequence: CAISTGSYEQYF.

This clonotype was recorded at least ten times. J is TRBJ1-2 and V is TRBV5-1; D is perhaps TRBD1 (6 bases). CDR3 length: 15 residues. Between the trimmed V and J ends, which lost 4 bases and 1 base, there was a span of 14 bases. The germline gives CDR1 SGHRS, CDR2 YFSETQ. Here the CDR3 reads CASSKDRSYNYGYTF. As DNA, the CDR3 is TGCGCCAGCAGCAAGGACAGATCTTATAACTATGGCTACACCTTC.

This clonotype has a count of ten or more. The chain uses TRBV6-5 and TRBJ2-2; D gene ambiguous. Germline V lookup: CDR1 MNHEY, CDR2 SVGAGI. Trimming took 6 bases from V and 5 from J, leaving 7 bases between them. The length of the CDR3 is 12 residues. As DNA, the CDR3 is TGTGCCAGCAGACCTAGTACCGGGGAGCTGTTTTTT. Translation: CASRPSTGELFF.

The sample holds a few counts of this clonotype. The genes are TRBV9 and TRBJ1-1; D is ambiguous. Trimming removed 2 bases from V and 3 bases from J, with 8 bases in between. CDR1 and CDR2 from the germline V gene are SGDLS and YYNGEE. The CDR3 totals 13 residues. The CDR3 DNA sequence: TGTGCCAGCAGCGTGGGCAGCTACACTGAAGCTTTCTTT. It encodes CASSVGSYTEAFF.

This clonotype was observed a handful of times. The rearrangement joins TRBV5-1 to TRBJ2-7; either TRBD1 or TRBD2 may supply D (6 bases each). The germline CDR1 and CDR2 sequences are SGHRS and YFSETQ. This CDR3 contains 14 residues. V dropped 7 bases and J dropped 0 bases, with 14 bases sitting between them. CDR3 residues: CASAKGGSSYEQYF. CDR3 sequence (DNA): TGCGCCAGCGCAAAAGGGGGGAGCTCCTACGAGCAGTACTTC.

This clonotype was detected many times. The J gene is TRBJ2-7, the V gene TRBV29-1, with 11 nucleotides matching TRBD1. The CDR3 is made up of 13 amino acids. With 6 bases clipped from V and 2 bases from J, the junction kept 3 bases outside the gene matches. Germline V gene data show CDR1 as SQVTM and CDR2 as ANQGSEA. In DNA form, the CDR3 reads TGCAGCGTGGGGACAGGGGGTCCCTACGAGCAGTACTTC. Its translation: CSVGTGGPYEQYF.

This clonotype has a count of ten or more. The rearrangement joins TRBV28 to TRBJ2-3; no firm D call. Trimming pared 6 bases from V and 2 bases from J, leaving 12 bases between. Per the germline V gene, CDR1 is MDHEN and CDR2 is SYDVKM. The CDR3 sequence is 14 residues long. In nucleotides, the CDR3 is TGTGCCAGCAGACTCCGGCTGAACACAGATACGCAGTATTTT. Its protein is CASRLRLNTDTQYF.

This clonotype was counted at least ten times. This chain uses TRBV6-5 with TRBJ1-5; D perhaps matches TRBD1 (6 bases). Trimming took 5 bases from V and 3 from J, leaving 11 bases between them. CDR1 MNHEY and CDR2 SVGAGI come from the germline V gene. This CDR3 has 14 residues. The CDR3 loop is CASSDRFHNQPQHF. In DNA, the CDR3 is TGTGCCAGCAGTGACAGGTTTCACAATCAGCCCCAGCATTTT.

The rearrangement joins TRBV29-1 to TRBJ2-7, with D maybe TRBD1 (6 bases). CDR3 size: 13 residues. Trimming pared 5 bases from V and 3 bases from J, leaving 14 bases between. Germline-derived CDR1 and CDR2 are SQVTM and ANQGSEA. The CDR3 region is CSVSGKGDYEQYV. CDR3 in DNA: TGCAGCGTTTCAGGGAAGGGGGACTACGAGCAGTACGTC.

This clonotype was found many times. Written as DNA, the CDR3 is TGTGCCACCAGTGACCCGAACCCAGATACGCAGTATTTT. This sequence encodes CATSDPNPDTQYF. The J gene is TRBJ2-3, the V gene TRBV24-1; D is ambiguous. The CDR3 has 13 residues. Trimming pared 4 bases from V and 4 bases from J, leaving 8 bases between. The germline V gene has CDR1 KGHDR and CDR2 SFDVKD.

This clonotype showed up many times. The rearrangement joins TRBV27 to TRBJ2-7, with D tentatively TRBD1 (5 bases). Germline-derived CDR1 and CDR2 are MNHEY and SMNVEV (reference sequence). There are 15 residues in the CDR3. The ends were cut back, 6 bases at V and 6 bases at J, with 21 bases in the middle. CDR3 bases: TGTGCCAGCAGCCAGGGTCGAGGCGGACGGGCCGAGCAGTACTTC. This sequence encodes CASSQGRGGRAEQYF.

This clonotype has at least ten counts. The V gene is TRBV5-1, the J gene TRBJ2-5; perhaps TRBD2 as D (6 bases). Germline CDR1 is SGHRS and CDR2 is YFSETQ. V lost 0 bases and J 0 bases, leaving 9 bases between the germline ends. The CDR3 contains 15 residues. CDR3 residues: CASSLAPSDQETQYF. Here the CDR3 DNA reads TGCGCCAGCAGCTTGGCCCCTAGCGACCAAGAGACCCAGTACTTC.

This clonotype was seen ten or more times. The chain joins TRBV12-3 or TRBV12-4 to TRBJ2-7; TRBD1 agrees at 9 bases. This CDR3 spans 13 amino acids. Trimming at V came to 4 bases and at J to 7 bases, leaving 5 bases not matched to a gene. The CDR3 reads CASSSQGAGEQYF. CDR3 nucleotide sequence: TGTGCCAGCAGTTCACAGGGGGCGGGAGAGCAGTACTTC.

As for this clonotype: Since a much larger clone is just one base distant, this may be a read error. This chain links TRBV5-1 with TRBJ1-1; maybe TRBD1 (5 bases). Per germline, CDR1 SGHRS and CDR2 YFSETQ. The CDR3 is made up of 12 amino acids. In DNA, the CDR3 is TGCGCCAGCAGCCCCTTTGGGGGTGAAGCTTCCTTT. Amino acids: CASSPFGGEASF.

This clonotype was counted at least ten times. The rearrangement uses TRBV20-1 and TRBJ2-3; perhaps TRBD1 as D (6 bases). The CDR3 is made up of 14 amino acids. CDR1 and CDR2 from the germline V gene are DFQATT and SNEGSKA (reference sequence). Trimming stripped 5 bases from V and 3 bases from J, with 15 bases between. This CDR3 is CSALSGVSTDTQYF. DNA for the CDR3: TGCAGTGCTCTATCAGGGGTTTCAACAGATACGCAGTATTTT.

This clonotype showed up many times. The chain is built from TRBV28 and TRBJ2-5, with unresolved D. Between the trimmed V and J ends, which lost 2 bases and 3 bases, there was a span of 13 bases. The CDR3 is made up of 15 amino acids. Germline V gene data show CDR1 as MDHEN and CDR2 as SYDVKM. CDR3 region: CASSLVLGAKETQYF. CDR3 nucleotides: TGTGCCAGCAGTTTAGTTCTTGGCGCTAAAGAGACCCAGTACTTC.

This clonotype was counted ten times or more. This chain uses TRBV20-1 with TRBJ2-7; 8 nucleotides agree with TRBD1. Germline-derived CDR1 and CDR2 are DFQATT and SNEGSKA (reference sequence). CDR3 size: 15 residues. V dropped 6 bases and J dropped 1; count of bases not matched to a gene: 11. CDR3 region: CSAPETGTGSYEQYF. DNA for the CDR3: TGCAGTGCCCCAGAAACCGGGACAGGTTCCTACGAGCAGTACTTC.

This clonotype occurred many times. The chain recombines TRBV12-3 or TRBV12-4 with TRBJ1-1; D is unclear. V lost 6 bases and J lost 5, with 10 bases in between. This CDR3 contains 12 residues. As DNA, the CDR3 is TGTGCCAGCAGCCCCACGGGGACTGAAGCTTTCTTT. It encodes CASSPTGTEAFF.

There are many counts of this clonotype. The rearrangement uses TRBV4-2 and TRBJ2-1; D may be TRBD2 (5 bases). Trimming took off 0 bases at V and 9 bases at J, with 9 bases between the two ends. This CDR3 has 13 amino acids. Germline CDR1 reads LGHNA; CDR2 reads YNFKEQ. DNA for the CDR3: TGTGCCAGCAGCCAAGAGAGACGGGGTGAGCAGTTCTTC. Translation: CASSQERRGEQFF.

This clonotype has a count of ten or more. This chain links TRBV28 with TRBJ2-7; 8 positions match TRBD2. Trimming cost V 5 bases and J 0 bases; bases outside gene matches: 6. The germline gives CDR1 MDHEN, CDR2 SYDVKM. This CDR3 is 15 amino acids long. The CDR3 DNA follows: TGTGCCAGCAGTCCCGGCGGGGGGAGCTCCTACGAGCAGTACTTC. Protein product: CASSPGGGSSYEQYF. Full variable domain (missing parts from reference TRBV28 and TRBJ2-7): DVKVTQSSRYLVKRTGEKVFLECVQDMDHENMFWYRQDPGLGLRLIYFSYDVKMKEKGDIPEGYSVSREKKERFSLILESASTNQTSMYLCASSPGGGSSYEQYFGPGTRLTVT.

This clonotype was seen at least ten times. Relative to the germline gene, one junction end is altered; a read error may explain this. The chain recombines TRBV6-5 with TRBJ1-6; the D gene is possibly TRBD1 (6 bases). The CDR3 sequence is 16 residues long. Germline CDR1 is MNHEY and CDR2 is SVGAGI. The CDR3 region has the DNA TGTGCCAGCAGATCACAGGGAACCCCGAGGCGGTCAACCCTCAACTTT. Translation gives CASRSQGTPRRSTLNF.

This clonotype was observed at least ten times. The chain links TRBV5-1 to TRBJ1-1; no clear D gene. V gave up 0 bases and J gave up 4 bases, with 10 bases separating them. The CDR3 loop spans 14 amino acids. Germline values: CDR1 SGHRS, CDR2 YFSETQ. The CDR3, as DNA: TGCGCCAGCAGCTTGGATAGACGGGGCACTGAAGCTTTCTTT. It encodes CASSLDRRGTEAFF.

Notes on this clonotype: A much bigger clone sits one base away, suggesting this may be a read error. The rearrangement links TRBV19 to TRBJ1-1; no firm D call. Germline V gene data show CDR1 as LNHDA and CDR2 as SQIVND (reference sequence). There are 13 residues in the CDR3. The CDR3 sequence: CASRPTVNTAAFF. The CDR3 DNA reads TGTGCCAGTAGACCGACGGTGAACACTGCAGCTTTCTTT.

The chain employs TRBV6-5 and TRBJ1-1; D unresolved. Germline V gene sequence: CDR1 MNHEY, CDR2 SVGAGI. Trimming pared 6 bases from V and 1 base from J, leaving 12 bases between. The CDR3 has 14 amino acids. The CDR3 region is CASRRAGGNTEAFF. The CDR3 DNA follows: TGTGCCAGCAGACGGGCGGGAGGGAACACTGAAGCTTTCTTT.

This clonotype was detected many times. This chain links TRBV7-9 with TRBJ1-2; possibly TRBD1 for D (5 bases). Between the trimmed V and J ends, which lost 5 bases and 3 bases, there was a span of 16 bases. The CDR3 loop spans 15 amino acids. Germline V gene sequence: CDR1 SEHNR, CDR2 FQNEAQ (reference sequence). In DNA form, the CDR3 reads TGTGCCAGCAGCCCCCGGCTTCGGGGACACTATGGCTACACCTTC. The encoded protein is CASSPRLRGHYGYTF.

In its sample, this clonotype was seen a few times. The rearrangement uses TRBV6-6 and TRBJ2-1, with D possibly matching TRBD2 (5 bases). Trimming took 7 bases from V and 2 from J, leaving 12 bases between them. Germline lookup yields CDR1 MNHNY and CDR2 SVGAGI (reference sequence). The CDR3 is 14 amino acids. The CDR3 spells CASTHRGTYNEQFF. CDR3 DNA sequence: TGTGCCAGCACTCACCGAGGGACCTACAATGAGCAGTTCTTC.

This clonotype was counted a few times. V and J are TRBV5-1 and TRBJ2-7, with TRBD1 matching 7 bases. From germline, CDR1 is SGHRS and CDR2 YFSETQ. The V gene end was trimmed by 4 bases and the J gene end by 2 bases; junction bases not matched to a gene: 6. The CDR3 is made up of 14 amino acids. CDR3 DNA sequence: TGCGCCAGCAGCCCCCGACAGGGAACCTACGAGCAGTACTTC. Its translation is CASSPRQGTYEQYF.

This clonotype has a count of ten or more. V gene TRBV20-1 combines with J gene TRBJ2-5; TRBD1 matches at 9 bases. The CDR3 extends over 13 amino acids. Germline loops: CDR1 DFQATT, CDR2 SNEGSKA (reference sequence). V shed 6 bases, J shed 5 bases, and the junction held 7 bases outside the gene matches. The CDR3 loop is CSAAGTGHETQYF. Here the CDR3 DNA reads TGCAGTGCCGCCGGGACAGGGCATGAGACCCAGTACTTC.

This clonotype was observed at least ten times. The chain recombines TRBV20-1 with TRBJ1-1; no clear D gene. Germline V lookup: CDR1 DFQATT, CDR2 SNEGSKA (reference sequence). The CDR3 runs 11 residues. Trimming took 5 bases from V and 1 from J, leaving 5 bases between them. The CDR3 reads CSAHENTEAFF. For the CDR3, the DNA is TGCAGTGCTCATGAGAACACTGAAGCTTTCTTT.